This passage covers 9 T cell receptor beta chains from one sample sequenced in a study of OX40 agonist ivuxolimab in advanced cancers. Using immunoSEQ multiplex PCR, the repertoire was profiled, and TCRdb retains in-frame clones only, with some absent. The table has 83,000 or so clones, roughly 84% seen once. The sample here was CD4+ or CD8+ T cells sorted from blood, taken in a trial of the OX40 agonist ivuxolimab. These receptors all stem from an adult with an advanced solid tumor such as melanoma, head and neck, liver or kidney cancer.

The gene calls are TRBV7-9 and TRBJ2-6; D is possibly TRBD2 (6 bases). The CDR3 loop spans 19 amino acids. Between the trimmed V and J ends, which lost 5 bases and 0 bases, there was a span of 20 bases. Germline CDR1 is SEHNR and CDR2 is FQNEAQ (reference sequence). The CDR3 protein is CASSGTYGRLSSGANVLTF. DNA for the CDR3: TGTGCCAGCAGCGGGACTTATGGCAGGTTGTCCTCTGGGGCCAACGTCCTGACTTTC.

This chain uses TRBV5-1 with TRBJ2-1, with 8 bases that match TRBD2. V gave up 7 bases and J gave up 0 bases; unmatched junction bases: 6. CDR3 length: 15 amino acids. Germline CDR1 is SGHRS and CDR2 is YFSETQ. DNA for the CDR3: TGCGCCAGCCAACTAGCGGTAAGCTCCTACAATGAGCAGTTCTTC. This encodes CASQLAVSSYNEQFF.

This chain joins TRBV27 and TRBJ1-2; D gene uncertain. This CDR3 contains 13 residues. Trimming stripped 3 bases from V and 7 bases from J, with 12 bases between. Germline assignment: CDR1 MNHEY and CDR2 SMNVEV (reference sequence). CDR3 loop: CASSFGALGGYTF. CDR3 DNA sequence: TGTGCCAGCAGTTTTGGAGCGCTGGGTGGCTACACCTTC.

The chain couples TRBV6-1 to TRBJ2-7; 10 bases agree with TRBD2. Losses at the gene ends were 6 bases for V and 7 bases for J; bases not matched to a gene: 9. The germline gives CDR1 MNHNS, CDR2 SASEGT. The CDR3 spans 14 residues. The CDR3 loop reads CASSRDVLAGEQYF. The DNA of the CDR3 is TGTGCCAGCAGCCGGGACGTACTAGCGGGAGAGCAGTACTTC.

The chain links TRBV18 to TRBJ2-7; perhaps TRBD2 as D (5 bases). Germline V gene data show CDR1 as KGHSH and CDR2 as LQKENI. V was cut by 4 bases and J by 6 bases, with 13 bases left in between. The CDR3 loop spans 13 amino acids. In DNA form, the CDR3 reads TGTGCCAGCTCACGGGAGACCCTTCTCGAGCAGTACTTC. This gives the protein CASSRETLLEQYF.

This clone has only a few counts. The gene calls are TRBV5-6 and TRBJ1-2; the D gene is possibly TRBD1 (5 bases). The germline V gene encodes CDR1 SGHDT and CDR2 YYEEEE. Trimming left V 2 bases short and J 13 bases short, with 15 bases between. The CDR3 consists of 12 residues. The CDR3 region is CASSFAGRLVTF. CDR3 nucleotide sequence: TGTGCCAGCAGCTTTGCGGGACGTCTAGTCACCTTC.

The gene calls are TRBV6-5 and TRBJ2-7; D is uncertain. CDR1 is MNHEY and CDR2 is SVGAGI in the germline V gene. This CDR3 comprises 14 residues. Trimming took off 3 bases at V and 0 bases at J, with 9 bases between the two ends. In nucleotides, the CDR3 is TGTGCCAGCAGTTATTTAGTGGGCTCCTACGAGCAGTACTTC. Its translation: CASSYLVGSYEQYF.

The chain is built from TRBV5-1 and TRBJ2-1; 11 bases fit TRBD2. Per the germline V gene, CDR1 is SGHRS and CDR2 is YFSETQ. The CDR3 totals 15 residues. The trim removed 0 bases at V and 8 bases at J, leaving 4 bases unmatched. The CDR3 loop reads CASSLGLAGGHEQFF. The CDR3 bases are TGCGCCAGCAGCTTGGGGCTAGCGGGAGGCCATGAGCAGTTCTTC.

The V call is TRBV5-4, the J call TRBJ1-1; unclear D gene. The germline CDR1 and CDR2 sequences are SGHNT and YYREEE (reference sequence). Trimming took off 0 bases at V and 8 bases at J, with 8 bases between the two ends. There are 12 residues in the CDR3. The CDR3 spells CASSLAGNEAFF. DNA of the CDR3: TGTGCCAGCAGCTTGGCCGGAAACGAAGCTTTCTTT.